This record concerns one T cell receptor beta chain sequence. The data belong to a study of T cells in tumors after PD-1 blockade. Overall study: No patient had prior checkpoint blockade, systemic immunosuppression, or radiotherapy within 4 weeks. During anti-PD-1 treatment, some patients continued daily vismodegib 150 mg.

Germline CDR1 MNHNS, CDR2 SASEGT. V was cut by 0 bases and J by 4 bases, with 13 bases left in between. The CDR3 has 16 residues. The assay was immunoSEQ multiplex PCR, and TCRdb's table has in-frame clones only and misses some. The table lists 35,000 or so clones, around four fifths of them singletons. Sequencing used PBMCs, obtained before anti-PD-1 treatment. The clonotype originates from a human donor with basal cell carcinoma. The chain recombines TRBV6-1 with TRBJ1-3; D possibly corresponds to TRBD1 (5 bases). In DNA, the CDR3 is TGTGCCAGCAGTGAAGCGCTTCCAGGGTTCGGAAACACCATATATTTT. Encoded protein: CASSEALPGFGNTIYF.